The 26 T cell receptor beta chains below were found in one sample sequenced in a study of OX40 agonist ivuxolimab in advanced cancers. The protocol was immunoSEQ multiplex PCR, while the TCRdb copy is restricted to in-frame clones and leaves out a portion. This sample has 75,000 to 100,000 clones, with about 91% found just once. The sequencing used CD4+ or CD8+ T cells sorted from blood, collected in a trial of the OX40 agonist ivuxolimab. These receptor sequences come from an adult with an advanced solid tumor such as melanoma, head and neck, liver or kidney cancer.

V is TRBV11-2 and J is TRBJ1-1; D gene ambiguous. The germline CDR1 and CDR2 sequences are SGHAT and FQNNGV. This CDR3 is 14 amino acids long. Trimming took 0 bases from V and 1 from J, leaving 6 bases between them. The CDR3, as DNA: TGTGCCAGCAGCTTAGAAGGGAAGAACACTGAAGCTTTCTTT. Its protein is CASSLEGKNTEAFF.

Here the CDR3 DNA reads TGTGCCAGTAGTCAAACCCGGGGAGGGATCTACACCGGGGAGCTGTTTTTT. Amino acids: CASSQTRGGIYTGELFF. This chain joins TRBV19 and TRBJ2-2, with 7 bases identical to TRBD2. The germline CDR1 and CDR2 sequences are LNHDA and SQIVND (reference sequence). This CDR3 comprises 17 residues. V lost 5 bases, J lost 3 bases, and 12 bases stayed unmatched.

The chain has TRBV14 and TRBJ2-4; the match to TRBD2 covers 7 bases. CDR1 SGHDN and CDR2 FVKESK come from the germline V gene. With 2 bases clipped from V and 2 bases from J, the junction kept 3 bases outside the gene matches. This CDR3 contains 15 residues. The CDR3 spells CASSQWGGTKNIQYF. CDR3 DNA: TGTGCCAGCAGCCAATGGGGGGGGACCAAAAACATTCAGTACTTC.

The gene calls are TRBV18 and TRBJ2-1; D remains ambiguous. CDR3 size: 16 residues. Germline V gene sequence: CDR1 KGHSH, CDR2 LQKENI. V lost 3 bases and J 5 bases, leaving 17 bases between the germline ends. CDR3: CASSPYEPIQDNEQFF. The CDR3 DNA sequence: TGTGCCAGCTCACCGTACGAACCGATTCAAGACAATGAGCAGTTCTTC.

This clone was seen just once. This chain connects TRBV5-5 to TRBJ2-1; D is undetermined. Trimming shortened V by 0 bases and J by 0 bases, and 13 bases separated the two germline ends. CDR1 is SGHKS, CDR2 YYEKEE, per germline (reference sequence). CDR3 size: 17 residues. CDR3 region: CASSLVIVTSSYNEQFF. The CDR3 DNA follows: TGTGCCAGCAGCTTGGTCATCGTGACAAGCTCCTACAATGAGCAGTTCTTC.

This clone was picked up one time. The rearrangement uses TRBV5-1 and TRBJ2-2; 7 bases align to TRBD1. The CDR3 is 15 amino acids. From germline, CDR1 is SGHRS and CDR2 YFSETQ. After removal of 0 bases from V and 2 bases from J, the junction contained 1 base not matched to a gene. DNA of the CDR3: TGCGCCAGCAGCTTGGGACAGGGAAACACCGGGGAGCTGTTTTTT. Its protein product is CASSLGQGNTGELFF.

V usage is TRBV18 and J usage is TRBJ1-2; D possibly corresponds to TRBD1 (5 bases). Germline V CDR1 and CDR2: KGHSH, LQKENI. The CDR3 consists of 14 residues. Trimming cost V 3 bases and J 5 bases, with 13 bases left between them. CDR3 protein: CASSPDKGIYGYTF. The CDR3 bases are TGTGCCAGCTCACCCGATAAGGGGATTTATGGCTACACCTTC.

This clone was observed a few times. This rearrangement joins TRBV27 to TRBJ1-3, with D hard to call. Trimming removed 5 bases at V and 4 bases at J, with 9 bases between. Germline V gives CDR1 MNHEY, CDR2 SMNVEV (reference sequence). This CDR3 region has 13 residues. Here the CDR3 reads CASSPLAGNTIYF. CDR3 bases: TGTGCCAGCAGTCCCCTCGCCGGAAACACCATATATTTT.

The rearrangement uses TRBV11-2 and TRBJ2-5; no clear D. Trimming cost V 2 bases and J 3 bases, with 13 bases left between them. Per germline, CDR1 SGHAT and CDR2 FQNNGV. The CDR3 sequence is 15 residues long. The CDR3 coding sequence is TGTGCCAGCAGCTTAAAAGCTAGGCTTGAAGAGACCCAGTACTTC. Translated: CASSLKARLEETQYF.

The V gene is TRBV9, the J gene TRBJ2-1; TRBD2 matches 8 bases. With V trimmed by 4 bases and J by 4 bases, 7 bases remained unmatched. This CDR3 has 15 amino acids. Germline V gene lookup returns CDR1 SGDLS and CDR2 YYNGEE. As DNA, the CDR3 is TGTGCCAGCAGCTCTGGCGCGGGAGGTTACAATGAGCAGTTCTTC. Its translation: CASSSGAGGYNEQFF.

This clone occurred a few times. The chain is built from TRBV28 and TRBJ1-5, with D unresolved. CDR1 MDHEN and CDR2 SYDVKM come from the germline V gene. The length of the CDR3 is 12 residues. With 6 bases removed from V and 3 bases from J, the gap between germline ends came to 6 bases. The CDR3 region has the DNA TGTGCCAGCAGGGATCCCAATCAGCCCCAGCATTTT. This translates into CASRDPNQPQHF.

The rearrangement uses TRBV2 and TRBJ2-1; 8 bases align to TRBD2. The CDR3 runs 16 residues. The germline V gene has CDR1 SNHLY and CDR2 FYNNEI. The trim removed 7 bases at V and 3 bases at J, leaving 11 bases unmatched. CDR3 region: CASTPGGGSHYNEQFF. DNA for the CDR3: TGTGCCAGCACCCCTGGCGGGGGGTCCCACTACAATGAGCAGTTCTTC.

The J gene is TRBJ1-5, the V gene TRBV7-2; D gene unclear. With 0 bases removed from V and 1 base from J, the gap between germline ends came to 13 bases. This CDR3 has 17 amino acids. Germline assignment: CDR1 SGHTA and CDR2 FQGNSA. The CDR3 sequence: CASSLALGTMSNQPQHF. The CDR3 nucleotides are TGTGCCAGCAGCTTAGCGCTGGGTACAATGAGCAATCAGCCCCAGCATTTT.

This clone was seen once. The chain links TRBV6-6 to TRBJ2-7; D possibly corresponds to TRBD2 (6 bases). Germline CDR1 reads MNHNY; CDR2 reads SVGAGI (reference sequence). The CDR3 covers 14 residues. V lost 2 bases to trimming and J lost 1 base, with 9 bases between them. Here the CDR3 reads CASSYARGSYEQYF. The CDR3 nucleotides read TGTGCCAGCAGTTACGCCCGGGGGTCCTACGAGCAGTACTTC.

This chain uses TRBV19 with TRBJ1-1; no reliable D call. The CDR3 is 13 residues long. Germline V CDR1 and CDR2: LNHDA, SQIVND (reference sequence). Trimming removed 6 bases at V and 0 bases at J, with 8 bases between. The CDR3 reads CASSQQMNTEAFF. CDR3 nucleotide sequence: TGTGCCAGTAGCCAACAGATGAACACTGAAGCTTTCTTT.

The chain uses TRBV18 and TRBJ2-2; the match to TRBD1 covers 7 bases. The germline CDR1 and CDR2 sequences are KGHSH and LQKENI. Germline trimming cut 4 bases from V and 5 bases from J; bases unmatched to any gene: 7. The CDR3 is made up of 15 amino acids. The CDR3 DNA is TGTGCCAGCTCACGGGGACAGACGGAGACCGGGGAGCTGTTTTTT. Amino acid sequence: CASSRGQTETGELFF.

V usage is TRBV2 and J usage is TRBJ1-1, with D unresolved. The CDR3 sequence is 15 residues long. Germline V gives CDR1 SNHLY, CDR2 FYNNEI. V lost 4 bases to trimming and J lost 1 base, with 13 bases between them. CDR3 protein: CASSALGIKNTEAFF. The DNA for the CDR3 is TGTGCCAGCAGTGCGTTGGGGATCAAGAACACTGAAGCTTTCTTT.

This clone appeared once. The genes are TRBV7-9 and TRBJ1-2; possibly TRBD1 for D (6 bases). The length of the CDR3 is 15 residues. V was trimmed by 5 bases and J by 3 bases, leaving 16 bases between them. The germline gives CDR1 SEHNR, CDR2 FQNEAQ (reference sequence). The CDR3 sequence: CASSNRDTSHYGYTF. The DNA of the CDR3 is TGTGCCAGCAGCAACCGGGACACCAGTCACTATGGCTACACCTTC.

The genes are TRBV7-9 and TRBJ2-1, with 10 nucleotides matching TRBD2. Germline CDR1 SEHNR, CDR2 FQNEAQ (reference sequence). The CDR3 has 17 amino acids. V shed 1 base and J 4 bases; nucleotides not matched to a gene: 7. In DNA form, the CDR3 reads TGTGCCAGCAGCTTAGGTTGGTCTAGCGGGAGATACAATGAGCAGTTCTTC. This gives the protein CASSLGWSSGRYNEQFF. The whole variable domain, filled in from reference TRBV7-9 and TRBJ2-1, reads DTGVSQNPRHKITKRGQNVTFRCDPISEHNRLYWYRQTLGQGPEFLTYFQNEAQLEKSRLLSDRFSAERPKGSFSTLEIQRTEQGDSAMYLCASSLGWSSGRYNEQFFGPGTRLTVL.

The chain combines TRBV2 with TRBJ1-4; D remains unclear. Looked up from germline, CDR1 is SNHLY and CDR2 is FYNNEI. Trimming shortened V by 1 base and J by 0 bases, and 3 bases separated the two germline ends. The CDR3 has 14 amino acids. CDR3: CASSEGATNEKLFF. In nucleotides, the CDR3 is TGTGCCAGCAGTGAAGGGGCAACTAATGAAAAACTGTTTTTT.

V usage is TRBV6-6 and J usage is TRBJ1-4; no clear D. This CDR3 region has 14 residues. Deletions cut 6 bases from V and 2 bases from J, with 10 bases between. Looked up from germline, CDR1 is MNHNY and CDR2 is SVGAGI (reference sequence). The CDR3 is CASRRRSTNEKLFF. As DNA, the CDR3 is TGTGCCAGCAGGAGAAGGTCTACTAATGAAAAACTGTTTTTT.

This chain connects TRBV11-2 to TRBJ2-1; the match to TRBD2 covers 7 bases. V shed 2 bases and J 8 bases; nucleotides not matched to a gene: 9. Germline V gives CDR1 SGHAT, CDR2 FQNNGV. The CDR3 spans 15 residues. The CDR3 here is CASSLRGVSLYEQFF. The CDR3, as DNA: TGTGCCAGCAGCTTACGGGGGGTTAGTTTGTATGAGCAGTTCTTC.

This clone was counted once. This chain joins TRBV28 and TRBJ2-1; no clear D. CDR3 length: 11 residues. V lost 6 bases and J 7 bases, leaving 7 bases between the germline ends. Germline V CDR1 and CDR2: MDHEN, SYDVKM. As DNA, the CDR3 is TGTGCCAGCAGCAATGTAAATGAGCAGTTCTTC. It encodes CASSNVNEQFF.

The chain employs TRBV2 and TRBJ1-5; unclear D gene. This CDR3 has 14 residues. The ends were cut back, 9 bases at V and 0 bases at J, with 12 bases in the middle. Germline CDR1 SNHLY, CDR2 FYNNEI. The CDR3 nucleotides read TGTGCCAGTGGAGGGCATCCTAGCAATCAGCCCCAGCATTTT. It is translated as CASGGHPSNQPQHF.

For the CDR3, the DNA is TGTGCCAGCAGCTTAGTGGACGGTAGCAATCAGCCCCAGCATTTT. Amino acids: CASSLVDGSNQPQHF. The chain has TRBV7-2 and TRBJ1-5; D unclear. This CDR3 comprises 15 residues. V dropped 1 base and J dropped 0 bases, with 7 bases sitting between them. The germline gives CDR1 SGHTA, CDR2 FQGNSA.

The V and J genes are TRBV6-5 and TRBJ2-7; tentatively, D is TRBD1 or TRBD2 (6 bases each). Trimming took off 5 bases at V and 7 bases at J, with 9 bases between the two ends. This CDR3 spans 11 amino acids. Germline V CDR1 and CDR2: MNHEY, SVGAGI. CDR3 region: CASSEGGEQYF. Here the CDR3 DNA reads TGTGCCAGCAGTGAAGGGGGGGAGCAGTACTTC.